The clone carrying this T cell receptor beta chain was seen a single time. This sample stems from a study of CD8 T cells in Susac syndrome. TEMRA cells were FACS-enriched, and CD8+ and CD4+ T cells were isolated negatively. Looked up from germline, CDR1 is MNHEY and CDR2 is SMNVEV (reference sequence). V lost 5 bases to trimming and J lost 6 bases; unmatched junction nucleotides: 8. The CDR3 loop spans 15 amino acids. RNA totalling 0.5 to 1 ug underwent reverse transcription with random hexamers. TCRdb reprocessed the immunoSEQ multiplex PCR reads via MiXCR and lists one record per CDR3 protein. The sample records 150,000 to 200,000 distinct CDR3 sequences, about 95% being singletons.

This chain connects TRBV27 to TRBJ2-7, with TRBD2 identical over 12 bases. The TCR sequence derives from a human donor in good health. Specimen: CD4+ T cells from PBMCs. CDR3 in amino acids: CASSRRLAGAGEQYF. The CDR3 DNA reads as TGTGCCAGCAGTCGCCGACTAGCGGGAGCGGGCGAGCAGTACTTC.